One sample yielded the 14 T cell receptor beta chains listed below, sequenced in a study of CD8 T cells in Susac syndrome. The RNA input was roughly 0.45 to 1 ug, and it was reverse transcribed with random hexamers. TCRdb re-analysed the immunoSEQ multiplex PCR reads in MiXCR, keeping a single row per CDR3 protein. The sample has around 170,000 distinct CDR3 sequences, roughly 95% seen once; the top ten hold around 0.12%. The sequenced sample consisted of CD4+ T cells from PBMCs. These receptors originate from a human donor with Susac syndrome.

CDR3 in DNA: TGTGCCTGGAGGGCCCCAGGCAGCTACTATGGCTACACCTTC. This translates into CAWRAPGSYYGYTF. The chain recombines TRBV30 with TRBJ1-2; unclear D gene. The CDR3 spans 14 residues. CDR1 GTSNPN and CDR2 SVGIG come from the germline V gene (reference sequence). The V and J ends lost 3 bases and 3 bases respectively, with 14 bases between them.

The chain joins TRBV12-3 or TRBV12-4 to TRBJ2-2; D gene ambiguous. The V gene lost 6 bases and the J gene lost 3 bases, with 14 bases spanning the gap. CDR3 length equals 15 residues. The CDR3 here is CASRFSLDDTGELFF. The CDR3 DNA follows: TGTGCCAGCAGATTTTCGCTTGATGACACCGGGGAGCTGTTTTTT.

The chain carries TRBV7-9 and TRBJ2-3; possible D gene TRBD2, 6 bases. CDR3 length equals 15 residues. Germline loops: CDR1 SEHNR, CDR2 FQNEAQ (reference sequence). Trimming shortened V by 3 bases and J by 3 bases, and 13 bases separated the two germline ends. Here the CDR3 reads CASSFWIAETDTQYF. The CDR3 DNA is TGTGCCAGCAGCTTTTGGATAGCGGAGACAGATACGCAGTATTTT.

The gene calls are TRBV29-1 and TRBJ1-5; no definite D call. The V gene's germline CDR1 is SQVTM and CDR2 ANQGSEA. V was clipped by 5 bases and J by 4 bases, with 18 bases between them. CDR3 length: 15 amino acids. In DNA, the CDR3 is TGCAGCGTTAGCTTAGAGCCAGGTCGTAATCAGCCCCAGCATTTT. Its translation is CSVSLEPGRNQPQHF.

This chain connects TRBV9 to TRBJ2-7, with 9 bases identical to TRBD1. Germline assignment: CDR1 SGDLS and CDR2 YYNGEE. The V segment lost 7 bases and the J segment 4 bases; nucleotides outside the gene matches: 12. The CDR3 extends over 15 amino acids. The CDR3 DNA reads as TGTGCCAGCCCGAGCCGGGACAGGGAGGTTTACGAGCAGTACGTC. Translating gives CASPSRDREVYEQYV.

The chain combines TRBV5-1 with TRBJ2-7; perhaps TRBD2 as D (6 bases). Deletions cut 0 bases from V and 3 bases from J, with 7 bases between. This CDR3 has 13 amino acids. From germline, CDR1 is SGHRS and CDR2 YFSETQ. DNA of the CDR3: TGCGCCAGCAGCTTGGAGGGACTCTACGAGCAGTACTTC. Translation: CASSLEGLYEQYF.

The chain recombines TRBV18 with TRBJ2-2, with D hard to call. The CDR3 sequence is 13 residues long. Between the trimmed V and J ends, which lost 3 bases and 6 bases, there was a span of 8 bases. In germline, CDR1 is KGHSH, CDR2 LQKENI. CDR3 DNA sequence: TGTGCCAGCTCACCCAAGGTCTCCGGGGAGCTGTTTTTT. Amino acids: CASSPKVSGELFF.

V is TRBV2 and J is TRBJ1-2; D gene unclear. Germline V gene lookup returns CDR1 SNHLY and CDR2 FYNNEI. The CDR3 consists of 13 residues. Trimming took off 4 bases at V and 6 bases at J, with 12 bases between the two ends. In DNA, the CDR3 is TGTGCCAGCAGTGCCCTGATGGAGAATGGCTACACCTTC. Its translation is CASSALMENGYTF.

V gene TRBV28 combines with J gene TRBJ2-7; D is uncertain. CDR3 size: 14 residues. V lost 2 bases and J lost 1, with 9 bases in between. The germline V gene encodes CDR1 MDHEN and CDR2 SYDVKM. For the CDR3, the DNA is TGTGCCAGCAGTTTACCAGCAACTTCCTACGAGCAGTACTTC. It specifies CASSLPATSYEQYF. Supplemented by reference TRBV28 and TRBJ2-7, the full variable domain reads DVKVTQSSRYLVKRTGEKVFLECVQDMDHENMFWYRQDPGLGLRLIYFSYDVKMKEKGDIPEGYSVSREKKERFSLILESASTNQTSMYLCASSLPATSYEQYFGPGTRLTVT.

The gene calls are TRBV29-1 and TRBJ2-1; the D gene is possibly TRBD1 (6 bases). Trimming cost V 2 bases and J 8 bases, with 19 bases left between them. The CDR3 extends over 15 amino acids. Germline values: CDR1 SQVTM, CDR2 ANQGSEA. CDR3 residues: CSVEREPLPGDEQFF. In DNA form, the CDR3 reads TGCAGCGTTGAACGTGAGCCACTCCCAGGGGATGAGCAGTTCTTC.

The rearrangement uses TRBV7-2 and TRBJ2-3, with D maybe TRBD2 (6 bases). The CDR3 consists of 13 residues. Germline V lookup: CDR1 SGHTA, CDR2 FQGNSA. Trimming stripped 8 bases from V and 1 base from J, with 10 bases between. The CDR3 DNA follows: TGTGCCAGCGCGGGACCCGGCACAGATACGCAGTATTTT. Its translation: CASAGPGTDTQYF.

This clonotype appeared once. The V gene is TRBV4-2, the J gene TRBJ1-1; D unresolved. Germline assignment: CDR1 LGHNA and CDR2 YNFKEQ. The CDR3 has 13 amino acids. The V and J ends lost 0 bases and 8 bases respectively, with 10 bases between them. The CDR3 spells CASSQDLRKEAFF. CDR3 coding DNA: TGTGCCAGCAGCCAAGATTTGAGAAAAGAAGCTTTCTTT.

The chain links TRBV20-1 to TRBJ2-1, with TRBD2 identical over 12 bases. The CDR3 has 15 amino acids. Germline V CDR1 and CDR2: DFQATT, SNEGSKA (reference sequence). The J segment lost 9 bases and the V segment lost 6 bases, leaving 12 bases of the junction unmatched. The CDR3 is CSAGMASGGAVEQFF. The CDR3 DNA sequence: TGCAGTGCGGGTATGGCTAGCGGGGGGGCCGTTGAGCAGTTCTTC.

The CDR3 coding sequence is TGCGCCAGCAGCTTGGCCCGGAGCGGGAGTAGCGCCGGGGAGCTGTTTTTT. This gives the protein CASSLARSGSSAGELFF. This chain joins TRBV5-1 and TRBJ2-2; 8 nucleotides line up with TRBD2. The CDR3 sequence is 17 residues long. Germline CDR1 SGHRS, CDR2 YFSETQ. The trim removed 0 bases at V and 6 bases at J, leaving 10 bases unmatched.